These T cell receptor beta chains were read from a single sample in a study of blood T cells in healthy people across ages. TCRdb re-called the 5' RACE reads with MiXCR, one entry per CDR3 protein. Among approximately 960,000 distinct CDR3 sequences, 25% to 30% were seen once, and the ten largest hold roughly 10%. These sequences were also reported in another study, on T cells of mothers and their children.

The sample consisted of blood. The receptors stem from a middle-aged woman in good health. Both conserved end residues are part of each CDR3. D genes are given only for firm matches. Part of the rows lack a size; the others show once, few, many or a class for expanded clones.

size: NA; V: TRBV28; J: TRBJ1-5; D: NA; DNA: TGTGCCAGCAGCCCCCGGGCAGGATTCAATCAGCCCCAGCATTTT; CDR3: CASSPRAGFNQPQHF
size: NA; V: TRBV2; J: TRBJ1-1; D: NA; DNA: TGTGCCAGCAGAACGCACAGCTCCTTGAACACTGAAGCTTTCTTT; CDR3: CASRTHSSLNTEAFF
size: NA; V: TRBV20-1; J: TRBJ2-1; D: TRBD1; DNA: TGCAGTGCCCCTTCAGGGGGTCCGCTGCGGGAGCAGTTCTTC; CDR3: CSAPSGGPLREQFF
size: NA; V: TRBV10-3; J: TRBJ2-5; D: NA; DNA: TGTGCCATCACCGGGAGCCATAAAGAGACCCAGTACTTC; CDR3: CAITGSHKETQYF
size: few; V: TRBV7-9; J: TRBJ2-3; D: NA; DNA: TGTGCCAGCAGCCCGAGTGGGGAGAGCACAGATACGCAGTATTTT; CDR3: CASSPSGESTDTQYF
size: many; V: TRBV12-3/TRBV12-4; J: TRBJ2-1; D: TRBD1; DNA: TGTGCCAGCAGTTCAGGGGGAAATTTTGAGCAGTTCTTC; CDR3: CASSSGGNFEQFF
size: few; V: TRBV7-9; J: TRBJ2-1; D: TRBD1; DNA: TGTGCCAGCAGCTTGTCGGCGACAGGGGGGAAATACAATGAGCAGTTCTTC; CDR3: CASSLSATGGKYNEQFF
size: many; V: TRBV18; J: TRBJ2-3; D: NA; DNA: TGTGCCAGCAGCCCCACAGATACGCAGTATTTT; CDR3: CASSPTDTQYF
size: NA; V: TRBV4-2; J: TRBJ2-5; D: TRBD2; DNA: TGTGCCAGCACTACTAGCGGGGGCCCTGCGTCGTACCAAGAGACCCAGTACTTC; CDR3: CASTTSGGPASYQETQYF
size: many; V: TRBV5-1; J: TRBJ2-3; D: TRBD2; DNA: TGCGCCAGCAGCTGGGGACTAGCGGGGCCGAACACAGATACGCAGTATTTT; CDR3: CASSWGLAGPNTDTQYF
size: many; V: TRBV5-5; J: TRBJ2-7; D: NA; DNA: TGTGCCAGCAGCGAGGGGCATGGAGACGAGCAGTACTTC; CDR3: CASSEGHGDEQYF
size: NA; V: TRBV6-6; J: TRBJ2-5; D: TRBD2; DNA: TGTGCCAGCAGTTACCTGACTAGCGGGGGAGAGACCCAGTACTTC; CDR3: CASSYLTSGGETQYF
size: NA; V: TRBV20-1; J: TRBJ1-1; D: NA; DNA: TGCAGTGCTAGAGATCTTAAGGGAGAAGCTTTCTTT; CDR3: CSARDLKGEAFF
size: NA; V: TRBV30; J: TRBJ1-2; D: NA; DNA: TGTGCCTGGAGTGTACAGCCCGGTGGCTACACCTTC; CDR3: CAWSVQPGGYTF
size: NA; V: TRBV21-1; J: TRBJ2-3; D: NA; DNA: TGTGCCATTGGCGGCTCAGAGAGCACAGATACGCGGTATTTT; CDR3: CAIGGSESTDTRYF
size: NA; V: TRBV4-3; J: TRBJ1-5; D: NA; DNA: TGCGCCAGCAGCCAAGACAGGGTTCAGCCCCAGCATTTT; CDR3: CASSQDRVQPQHF
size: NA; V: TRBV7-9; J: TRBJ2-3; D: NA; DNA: TGTGCCAGCAGCCTCTCCATGAAAGATACGCAGTATTTT; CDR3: CASSLSMKDTQYF
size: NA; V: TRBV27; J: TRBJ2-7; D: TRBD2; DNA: TGTGCCAGCAGTTTAGCGGGAGGAGGGTCTCACGAGCAGTACTTC; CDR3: CASSLAGGGSHEQYF
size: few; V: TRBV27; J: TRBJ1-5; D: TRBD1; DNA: TGTGCCAGCAGGACAGGGGGACAGGGTCAGCCCCAGCATTTT; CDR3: CASRTGGQGQPQHF
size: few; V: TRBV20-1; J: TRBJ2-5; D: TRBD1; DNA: TGCAGTGCCTTCGGACAGGACGGAGAGACCCAGTACTTC; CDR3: CSAFGQDGETQYF
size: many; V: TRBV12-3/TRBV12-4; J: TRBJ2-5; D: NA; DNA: TGTGCCAGCAGTTTCCGGCTAGCCGGTGAGACCCAGTACTTC; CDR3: CASSFRLAGETQYF
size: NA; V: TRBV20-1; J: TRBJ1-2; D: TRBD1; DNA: TGCAGTGCTAGGTGGACAGGAGATAACTATGGCTACACCTTC; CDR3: CSARWTGDNYGYTF
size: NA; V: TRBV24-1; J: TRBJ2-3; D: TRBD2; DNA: TGTGCCACCAGTGATCCCGGGACTAGCGGGGGGGCAGATACGCAGTATTTT; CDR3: CATSDPGTSGGADTQYF
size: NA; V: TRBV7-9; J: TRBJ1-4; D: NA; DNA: TGTGTCAGCAGCTTTCGGGCGGACCCTGAAAAACTGTTTTTT; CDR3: CVSSFRADPEKLFF